One T cell receptor beta chain is described in this entry. The source of the sample is a study of blood T cell repertoires in COVID-19. Looking at the study overall: The United States, Italy and Spain were the sources of the acute and convalescent COVID-19 samples.

In the source study's methods: Nucleated cell number was recorded as an estimate derived from reference gene primer amplification. Some clones are missing from TCRdb's copy, which holds only in-frame ones; the method was immunoSEQ multiplex PCR. V and J calls and clone size are given by that table; D and trimming were obtained from the DNA. The data hold 81,000 or so clones, with about 82% observed a single time. The germline CDR1 and CDR2 sequences are SGHTS and YDEGEE. The germline V and J ends were trimmed by 6 bases and 0 bases, with 12 bases remaining between them. The CDR3 runs to 14 residues. Sequencing was performed on peripheral blood. The source of this sequence is a woman aged 65 to 85 with active or convalescent COVID-19. V usage is TRBV5-8 and J usage is TRBJ2-5, with D unclear. In DNA, the CDR3 is TGTGCCAGCACTCCCACTCCCAACCAAGAGACCCAGTACTTC. This encodes CASTPTPNQETQYF.